The T cell receptor (beta chain) described here comes from a study of T-cell memory formation after mild COVID-19. On the study more broadly: In these data, TCR clusters were largely donor specific. Study findings and constraints: Largely, contracting CD4+ clones fell within CM and EM, and contracting CD8+ clones within EMRA. SARS-CoV-2 specificity was not confirmed for second-wave clones peaking on day 37.

Unmatched junction bases numbered 6, after V lost 3 bases and J lost 3 bases. The CDR3 totals 14 residues. CDR1 is DFQATT and CDR2 is SNEGSKA in the germline V gene (reference sequence). Via MiXCR, TCRdb re-called the 5' RACE reads, giving one row per CDR3 protein. The sample consists of 400,000 to 500,000 distinct CDR3 sequences, around 20% of them appearing once. This clonotype showed up just a few times. The antigen remains undetermined. The TCR was taken from an adult woman who had mild COVID-19 (a few samples of this study predate the infection). Cell type and time point are not known. This rearrangement joins TRBV20-1 to TRBJ1-1; 8 nucleotides align to TRBD1. The specimen sequenced was PBMCs or a T cell subset sorted from them (not recorded which). CDR3 DNA: TGCAGTGCTAGTAGGACAGGGTACGACACTGAAGCTTTCTTT. It codes for CSASRTGYDTEAFF.